This passage covers 26 T cell receptor beta chains from one sample sequenced in a study of monozygotic twins with inflammatory bowel disease. TCRdb reworked the 5' RACE reads into one entry per CDR3 protein, no DNA. Reported are about 450,000 distinct CDR3 sequences; the ten largest clones contain 2% to 3%. The sequenced sample was blood. These TCRs come from a human donor with ulcerative colitis or Crohn's disease, or a healthy co-twin of an affected twin (not recorded which).

The chain is built from TRBV12-3 or TRBV12-4 and TRBJ1-1. The CDR3 has 14 residues. The CDR3 is CASSSGPSNTEAFF.

The genes are TRBV12-3 or TRBV12-4 and TRBJ2-2; TCRdb outputs TRBD2, but without DNA this stays unchecked. The CDR3 spans 14 residues. The CDR3 region is CASSTMEGSGELFF.

J is TRBJ1-4 and V is TRBV20-1; lacking DNA, the TRBD1 call made by TCRdb goes unchecked. CDR1 and CDR2 from the germline V gene are DFQATT and SNEGSKA (reference sequence). The CDR3 has 15 residues. CDR3 loop: CSAGGQGGTNEKLFF.

The CDR3 sequence: CASRSFRVNTEAFF. The rearrangement joins TRBV7-9 to TRBJ1-1; the TCRdb D gene call, TRBD1, has no DNA to confirm it. The CDR3 totals 14 residues. Germline lookup yields CDR1 SEHNR and CDR2 FQNEAQ (reference sequence).

This chain joins TRBV6-1 and TRBJ2-2. The CDR3 has 15 amino acids. The germline V gene has CDR1 MNHNS and CDR2 SASEGT. The CDR3 loop reads CASSRSGATRGELFF.

The chain employs TRBV3-1 and TRBJ2-5; TCRdb proposes TRBD1, but this gene call is untestable without DNA. CDR3 length: 15 amino acids. Germline CDR1 LGHDT, CDR2 YNNKEL (reference sequence). CDR3 residues: CASSQEPGQGETQYF.

The chain combines TRBV7-3 with TRBJ1-5; as DNA is missing, the TRBD1 call by TCRdb cannot be tested. The CDR3 is made up of 16 amino acids. The germline V gene encodes CDR1 SGHTA and CDR2 FQGTGA. CDR3 residues: CASSLKRQGEHQPQHF. Complete variable domain (other parts from reference TRBV7-3 and TRBJ1-5): GAGVSQTPSNKVTEKGKYVELRCDPISGHTALYWYRQSLGQGPEFLIYFQGTGAADDSGLPNDRFFAVRPEGSVSTLKIQRTERGDSAVYLCASSLKRQGEHQPQHFGDGTRLSIL.

V gene TRBV4-2 combines with J gene TRBJ2-5. Germline CDR1 reads LGHNA; CDR2 reads YNFKEQ. The CDR3 has 15 residues. The CDR3: CASSQVWSNQETQYF.

The rearrangement joins TRBV7-2 to TRBJ1-4; checking the TCRdb D call of TRBD1 is not possible without DNA. This CDR3 comprises 14 residues. Germline CDR1 is SGHTA and CDR2 is FQGNSA. The CDR3 is CASSLGRGPQKLFF. Complete variable domain (other parts from reference TRBV7-2 and TRBJ1-4): GAGVSQSPSNKVTEKGKDVELRCDPISGHTALYWYRQSLGQGLEFLIYFQGNSAPDKSGLPSDRFSAERTGGSVSTLTIQRTQQEDSAVYLCASSLGRGPQKLFFGSGTQLSVL.

The chain combines TRBV19 with TRBJ1-1. The germline V gene has CDR1 LNHDA and CDR2 SQIVND (reference sequence). CDR3 size: 15 residues. CDR3 sequence: CASHPWGLHDTEAFF.

V and J are TRBV4-2 and TRBJ2-1; checking the TCRdb D call of TRBD2 is not possible without DNA. Germline assignment: CDR1 LGHNA and CDR2 YNFKEQ. This CDR3 comprises 17 residues. The CDR3 loop reads CASSQDRLAGPYNEQFF.

J is TRBJ2-2 and V is TRBV7-2; the TCRdb call, TRBD1, lacks DNA for checking. Germline V gene data show CDR1 as SGHTA and CDR2 as FQGNSA. This CDR3 spans 15 amino acids. CDR3 residues: CASSLDRGQTGELFF.

V and J are TRBV20-1 and TRBJ2-2; TCRdb's assignment of TRBD2 cannot be checked, as there is no DNA. Germline values: CDR1 DFQATT, CDR2 SNEGSKA (reference sequence). CDR3 size: 18 residues. The chain's CDR3 is CSAAGALTSGRATGELFF.

This chain connects TRBV6-5 to TRBJ2-5; TCRdb names TRBD2, which stays unverified in the absence of DNA. This CDR3 is 16 amino acids long. CDR1 MNHEY and CDR2 SVGAGI come from the germline V gene. The CDR3 region is CASSYLAGGPGETQYF.

The V and J genes are TRBV9 and TRBJ2-1. The germline V gene has CDR1 SGDLS and CDR2 YYNGEE. The CDR3 loop spans 13 amino acids. CDR3 protein: CASSVGSSGEQFF.

J is TRBJ1-2 and V is TRBV11-2; TCRdb's D call, TRBD1, is unchecked because there is no DNA. Germline V lookup: CDR1 SGHAT, CDR2 FQNNGV. The CDR3 is made up of 19 amino acids. CDR3 sequence reads: CASSSTPGQGGPSNYGYTF.

This chain joins TRBV12-3 or TRBV12-4 and TRBJ2-1. The CDR3 has 15 amino acids. This chain's CDR3 is CASSLASLSSNVQFF.

V is TRBV5-1 and J is TRBJ2-5; TCRdb proposes TRBD2, but this gene call is untestable without DNA. CDR3 length equals 19 residues. Germline V gene lookup returns CDR1 SGHRS and CDR2 YFSETQ. The CDR3 sequence is CASSLNPGLATTFQETQYF.

The chain recombines TRBV18 with TRBJ1-4; TCRdb outputs TRBD1, but without DNA this stays unchecked. The CDR3 is 14 amino acids. Per the germline V gene, CDR1 is KGHSH and CDR2 is LQKENI. This CDR3 is CASSPDRTGEKLFF.

This chain joins TRBV3-1 and TRBJ2-1; without DNA, the TCRdb call of TRBD1 cannot be checked. Germline V gives CDR1 LGHDT, CDR2 YNNKEL (reference sequence). There are 14 residues in the CDR3. CDR3 sequence reads: CASSQMGGFHEQFF.

This chain connects TRBV7-7 to TRBJ2-7; TCRdb lists TRBD2, though no DNA is available to test this call. This CDR3 contains 15 residues. Per germline, CDR1 SSHAT and CDR2 FNYEAQ (reference sequence). The CDR3 spells CASSLAQAGGHEQYF.

The rearrangement joins TRBV5-4 to TRBJ2-3; TCRdb calls TRBD1, which cannot be checked without DNA. The CDR3 length is 16 residues. Looked up from germline, CDR1 is SGHNT and CDR2 is YYREEE (reference sequence). The CDR3 here is CASSLEGGGAPDTQYF.

CDR3 amino acids: CASSAGQGQLEKLFF. The chain links TRBV7-2 to TRBJ1-4; no DNA is available, so the TRBD1 call from TCRdb remains unchecked. The germline V gene encodes CDR1 SGHTA and CDR2 FQGNSA. The CDR3 spans 15 residues.

The chain combines TRBV4-1 with TRBJ2-1; without DNA, the TCRdb call of TRBD1 cannot be checked. CDR1 and CDR2 (germline): MGHRA, YSYEKL. CDR3 length: 15 residues. CDR3 loop: CASSQVSGGRNEQFF.

V and J are TRBV12-3 or TRBV12-4 and TRBJ2-1; TCRdb calls TRBD2, which cannot be checked without DNA. CDR3 length: 12 amino acids. The chain's CDR3 is CASSLALTSQFF.

The gene calls are TRBV6-1 and TRBJ2-4; TCRdb calls TRBD2, which cannot be checked without DNA. The CDR3 is made up of 15 amino acids. In germline, CDR1 is MNHNS, CDR2 SASEGT. The CDR3 here is CASRLAGDDGNIQYF.